This T cell receptor beta chain was profiled in a study of T cell changes during pregnancy in multiple sclerosis. Data came from immunoSEQ multiplex PCR; TCRdb stores just in-frame clones and leaves some out. The data contain 35,000 or so clones, roughly 87% of them singletons. The V segment lost 0 bases and the J segment 5 bases; nucleotides outside the gene matches: 12. Germline CDR1 is LGHNA and CDR2 is YSLEER. CDR3 size: 18 residues. The sequence was collected from a female donor in good health, enrolled as a control in a pregnancy study. The chain recombines TRBV4-3 with TRBJ2-3, with 9 bases matching TRBD2. Sequencing used CD4+ T cells from peripheral blood mononuclear cells, obtained after pregnancy. DNA for the CDR3: TGCGCCAGCAGCCAAGATGGAGGGGGAGCGGGGGGCGGAGATACGCAGTATTTT. Its translation: CASSQDGGGAGGGDTQYF.